This T cell receptor beta chain comes out of a study of shared clonotypes between healthy human individuals. V was shortened by 8 bases and J by 0 bases, with 5 bases between the two germline ends. Germline values: CDR1 SNHLY, CDR2 FYNNEI. The CDR3 contains 11 residues. This clone was counted between two and nine times. The same CDR3 arises from other DNA sequences in this sample as well. At the deep level, the assay was run. Clones were sequenced by immunoSEQ multiplex PCR, and TCRdb holds only the in-frame ones, with some missing. The repertoire includes more than 500,000 clones, roughly 95% of them detected once, and over 0.1% sits in the top ten. CD45RO negativity and positive selection for CCR7 defined naive CD8 cells, a population that excluded terminally differentiated effector memory CD45RA+ cells.

This rearrangement joins TRBV2 to TRBJ2-7, with D unresolved. The TCR sequence derives from a woman under 40 in good health. What was sequenced was naive CD8+ T cells sorted from blood. The CDR3 sequence is CASRSSYEQYF. The DNA of the CDR3 is TGTGCCAGCCGCAGCTCCTACGAGCAGTACTTC.